This is a list of T cell receptor beta chains from one sample in a study of T cell responses to AZD1222 COVID-19 vaccine. Some clones are missing from TCRdb's copy, which holds only in-frame ones; the method was immunoSEQ multiplex PCR. Altogether some 150,000 clones are present, approximately 92% being singletons, with the ten largest covering approximately 3.6%. This material consisted of peripheral blood, taken 28 days after the second AZD1222 dose. The receptors shown here come from an adult who received the AZD1222 COVID-19 vaccine. Both conserved end residues are part of each CDR3. A D gene is named only where the DNA matches it firmly. Not all rows give a size; the values are once, few, many and, for expanded clones, a class.

TRBD1	TRBJ2-5	TRBV7-7	NA	TGTGCCAGCAGCCGACAGGGGCAAGAGACCCAGTACTTC	CASSRQGQETQYF
NA	TRBJ1-1	TRBV5-1	NA	TGCGCCAGCAGCTTACTTGGGGTTGACGCTGAAGCTTTCTTT	CASSLLGVDAEAFF
TRBD2	TRBJ2-7	TRBV18	NA	TGTGCCAGCTCACCACCAACTAGCGGGATATACGAGCAGTACTTC	CASSPPTSGIYEQYF
NA	TRBJ1-1	TRBV7-9	NA	TGTGCCAGCAGCTTAGCCGGCAGCAACACCGAAGCTTTCTTT	CASSLAGSNTEAFF
NA	TRBJ2-7	TRBV5-1	NA	TGCGCCAGCAGCTTGGAGTCGGGGTTCGGCTACGAGCAGTACTTC	CASSLESGFGYEQYF
NA	TRBJ2-6	TRBV9	NA	TGTGCCAGCAGCCCCAGTGGGGCCGGGGCCAACGTCCTGACTTTC	CASSPSGAGANVLTF
NA	TRBJ1-5	TRBV27	NA	TGTGCCAGCGGTACGTTGAGTGGCAATCAGCCCCAGCATTTT	CASGTLSGNQPQHF
NA	TRBJ2-1	TRBV29-1	once	TGCAGCCATCAACAGGTGAACTCCTACAATGAGCAGTTCTTC	CSHQQVNSYNEQFF
TRBD2	TRBJ2-1	TRBV28	NA	TGTGCCAGCAGCCTCCGGGGGGTGGGTGGTAATGAGCAGTTCTTC	CASSLRGVGGNEQFF
NA	TRBJ2-2	TRBV7-9	NA	TGTGCCAGCAGCTTAGTTGCGGCCCACACCGGGGAGCTGTTTTTT	CASSLVAAHTGELFF
NA	TRBJ1-6	TRBV5-6	NA	TGTGCCAGCAGCTTGGGTGGTAAATTCTCCTATAATTCACCCCTCCACTTT	CASSLGGKFSYNSPLHF
NA	TRBJ2-1	TRBV5-5	NA	TGTGCCAGCAGCTTCCGGGACACCAATGAGCAGTTCTTC	CASSFRDTNEQFF
NA	TRBJ1-2	TRBV7-2	NA	TGTGCCAGCAGCTTAGGCAACTATGGCTACACCTTC	CASSLGNYGYTF
TRBD1	TRBJ1-3	TRBV2	NA	TGTGCCAGCAGGCAGTTCCGGGACAGGGGTGGAAACACCATATATTTT	CASRQFRDRGGNTIYF
TRBD2	TRBJ2-2	TRBV10-1	NA	TGCGCCAGCAGCACCGGGACTAGCACCGGGGAGCTGTTTTTT	CASSTGTSTGELFF
NA	TRBJ1-4	TRBV4-2	once	TGTGCCAGCAGCCATCCCCGCAGGTCCTCCGGACTGTTTTTT	CASSHPRRSSGLFF
TRBD1	TRBJ1-1	TRBV19	NA	TGTGCCAGTAGTATTCAGGGGGCGAACACTGAAGCTTTCTTT	CASSIQGANTEAFF
TRBD1	TRBJ1-1	TRBV28	NA	TGTGCCAGCAAATTCTTAGGGACAGGGAACACTGAAGCTTTCTTT	CASKFLGTGNTEAFF
TRBD2	TRBJ2-1	TRBV29-1	NA	TGCAGCGTTTTGGGGACTAAGGCCACGAATGAGCAGTTCTTC	CSVLGTKATNEQFF
TRBD1	TRBJ2-7	TRBV5-5	once	TGTGCCAGCAGCTGGACAGGGAACTCCTACGAGCAGTACTTC	CASSWTGNSYEQYF
NA	TRBJ2-1	TRBV19	NA	TGTGCCAGTAGTATCAATGGGAACTACAATGAGCAGTTCTTC	CASSINGNYNEQFF
NA	TRBJ1-1	TRBV6-4	NA	TGTGCCAGCAGAATTGACCCGGGGCAAAACACTGAAGCTTTCTTT	CASRIDPGQNTEAFF
TRBD1	TRBJ1-4	TRBV14	NA	TGTGCCAGCAGCTTACGGGACAGGGGGCGAGGTGAAAAACTGTTTTTT	CASSLRDRGRGEKLFF